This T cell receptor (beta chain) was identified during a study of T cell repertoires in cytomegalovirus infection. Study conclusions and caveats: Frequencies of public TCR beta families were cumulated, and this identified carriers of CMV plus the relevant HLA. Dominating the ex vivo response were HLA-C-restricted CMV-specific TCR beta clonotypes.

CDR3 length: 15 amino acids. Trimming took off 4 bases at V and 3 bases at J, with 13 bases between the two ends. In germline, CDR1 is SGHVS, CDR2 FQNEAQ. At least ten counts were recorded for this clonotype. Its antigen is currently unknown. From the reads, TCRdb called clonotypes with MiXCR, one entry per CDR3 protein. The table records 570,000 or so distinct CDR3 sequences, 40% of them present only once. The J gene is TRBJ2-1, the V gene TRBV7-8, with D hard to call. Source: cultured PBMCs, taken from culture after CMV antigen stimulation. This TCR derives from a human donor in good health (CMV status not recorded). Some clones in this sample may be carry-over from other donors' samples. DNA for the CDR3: TGTGCCAGCAGCTCCCACTATCAACTCTACAATGAGCAGTTCTTC. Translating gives CASSSHYQLYNEQFF. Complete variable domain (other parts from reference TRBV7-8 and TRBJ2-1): GAGVSQSPRYKVAKRGQDVALRCDPISGHVSLFWYQQALGQGPEFLTYFQNEAQLDKSGLPSDRFFAERPEGSVSTLKIQRTQQEDSAVYLCASSSHYQLYNEQFFGPGTRLTVL.